This T cell receptor (beta chain) was documented in a study of PD-L1 blockade in urothelial cancer. On the study more broadly: Patients commenced atezolizumab in the mid-2010s, and it was given at 1,200 mg intravenously every 3 weeks. Most of the 29 patients were men who had bladder-origin urothelial cancer. The authors examined blood 3 weeks (second dose) and 6 weeks after treatment start. When blood samples were assessed, the median T cell count was about 140,000.

CDR3 length: 13 amino acids. Germline CDR1 and CDR2: SGHTA and FQGNSA. V dropped 5 bases and J dropped 0 bases, with 8 bases sitting between them. Here immunoSEQ multiplex PCR was the method, and the copy in TCRdb shows in-frame clones only, minus some. The sample records more than 50,000 clones, roughly 79% being singletons. Stated time point: pretreatment peripheral blood. The source was PBMCs, collected around atezolizumab (anti-PD-L1) treatment. This chain connects TRBV7-2 to TRBJ2-7; D gene uncertain. The source of this sequence is a man in his 70s with urothelial cancer. CDR3 region: CASSLDFSYEQYF. In nucleotides, the CDR3 is TGTGCCAGCAGCCTAGACTTCTCCTACGAGCAGTACTTC.